The clone carrying this T cell receptor beta chain was counted many times. What it binds is not known. Germline values: CDR1 SQVTM, CDR2 ANQGSEA. This CDR3 is built from 16 residues. V was trimmed by 5 bases and J by 0 bases, leaving 20 bases between them. MiXCR was run by TCRdb on the 5' RACE reads, yielding one entry per CDR3 protein. The data contain some 220,000 distinct CDR3 sequences, about 7% of them singletons. The sample belongs to a study of CD8 T cells in ankylosing spondylitis. Study outcomes and limitations: It appeared that ankylosing spondylitis blood was characterized by a TCR beta motif of several highly homologous variants.

The origin of this receptor is a male donor with ankylosing spondylitis. The V gene is TRBV29-1, the J gene TRBJ2-7; either TRBD1 or TRBD2 may fit D (5 bases each). Sequenced material: blood, either unsorted or a sorted T cell fraction (not recorded which). The CDR3 DNA is TGCAGCGTTACCGGGACGGATGAGGGAAGCTCCTACGAGCAGTACTTC. The encoded protein is CSVTGTDEGSSYEQYF.